The sequence of this T cell receptor (beta chain) was determined in a study of T cells in Graves' hyperthyroidism and ophthalmopathy. RNA transcripts gave rise to amplified TCR beta CDR3 regions. The TCR CDR3 was amplified in a first-round RT-PCR using the HTBI primer set. One entry per CDR3 protein results from TCRdb running MiXCR on the multiplex PCR reads. Of 250,000 to 300,000 distinct CDR3 sequences listed, about 15% are singletons. Only a few counts were recorded for this clonotype. The source of this sequence is a woman in her fifties or sixties with Graves' ophthalmopathy. Sequenced material: blood.

The chain's CDR3 is CSARVGSGSHNEQFF. In nucleotides, the CDR3 is TGCAGTGCTAGAGTTGGTAGCGGGAGCCACAATGAGCAGTTCTTC. The chain joins TRBV20-1 to TRBJ2-1, with TRBD2 matching over 9 bases. V shed 1 base and J 5 bases; nucleotides not matched to a gene: 6. Per the germline V gene, CDR1 is DFQATT and CDR2 is SNEGSKA (reference sequence). CDR3 size: 15 residues.